Presented here are 10 T cell receptor beta chains from one specimen sequenced in a study of cytomegalovirus exposure and HLA in healthy donors (dated 2017 in TCRdb). Libraries were prepared through the immunoSEQ multiplex PCR assay. For the multiplex PCR, a mixture combining 60 forward primers for TCR Vbeta segments and 13 reverse primers for TCR Jbeta segments was used. TCRdb retrieved this table from immuneACCESS and kept in-frame rearrangements only. Not all clones are present; in checked studies, unresolved V genes account for under half, and no reason is known for the remainder. The sample table contains around 91,000 clones; only one count was recorded for 64% of them. The ten largest clones capture roughly 3% of the sample. Specimen: PBMCs. These receptors were obtained from a man in his sixties in good health and CMV-seronegative.

The gene calls are TRBV25-1 and TRBJ2-5, with D possibly being TRBD1 (5 bases). Per the germline V gene, CDR1 is MGHDK and CDR2 is SYGVNS. V was clipped by 7 bases and J by 4 bases, with 13 bases between them. This CDR3 has 13 amino acids. CDR3 in amino acids: CASMQVQGETQYF. DNA of the CDR3: TGTGCCAGCATGCAGGTCCAGGGAGAGACCCAGTACTTC.

This chain connects TRBV29-1 to TRBJ1-5, with 11 bases fitting TRBD1. The CDR3 extends over 15 amino acids. Germline V lookup: CDR1 SQVTM, CDR2 ANQGSEA. V was clipped by 5 bases and J by 9 bases; unmatched bases: 12. The CDR3 is CSVQLGQGGSGPQHF. For the CDR3, the DNA is TGCAGCGTTCAGTTGGGACAGGGGGGATCGGGGCCCCAGCATTTT.

The J gene is TRBJ1-6, the V gene TRBV2, with D unclear. Germline V lookup: CDR1 SNHLY, CDR2 FYNNEI. The V and J ends lost 8 bases and 5 bases respectively, with 7 bases between them. There are 12 residues in the CDR3. The CDR3 sequence: CASRDHNSPLHF. DNA for the CDR3: TGTGCCAGCCGGGATCATAATTCACCCCTCCACTTT.

V is TRBV29-1 and J is TRBJ1-5, with 8 bases fitting TRBD1. V shed 8 bases, J shed 5 bases, and the junction held 5 bases outside the gene matches. The CDR3 is made up of 12 amino acids. Germline V gives CDR1 SQVTM, CDR2 ANQGSEA. The CDR3 sequence: CSIATGDQPQHF. The CDR3 region has the DNA TGCAGCATAGCGACAGGGGATCAGCCCCAGCATTTT.

This clone was observed a few times. The chain combines TRBV25-1 with TRBJ1-1, with 8 bases matching TRBD1. CDR1 MGHDK and CDR2 SYGVNS come from the germline V gene. The ends lost 7 bases at V and 8 bases at J; junction bases unmatched: 6. This CDR3 is built from 12 residues. CDR3 in amino acids: CASKRTGTEAFF. The CDR3 DNA sequence: TGTGCCAGCAAGAGGACAGGGACGGAAGCTTTCTTT.

This clone was seen a handful of times. The chain links TRBV2 to TRBJ2-7, with TRBD1 matching 12 bases. Germline trimming cut 10 bases from V and 4 bases from J; bases unmatched to any gene: 8. Germline values: CDR1 SNHLY, CDR2 FYNNEI. This CDR3 is 14 amino acids long. Here the CDR3 reads CATIRDRGPYEQYF. CDR3 in DNA: TGTGCCACTATACGGGACAGGGGGCCATACGAGCAGTACTTC.

This rearrangement joins TRBV2 to TRBJ2-7; D unresolved. CDR3 length equals 12 residues. V was pared by 1 base and J by 4 bases, with 5 bases between. Germline V lookup: CDR1 SNHLY, CDR2 FYNNEI. CDR3 nucleotide sequence: TGTGCCAGCAGTGAAGTTCGGTACGAGCAGTACTTC. It is translated as CASSEVRYEQYF. Full variable domain (missing parts from reference TRBV2 and TRBJ2-7): EPEVTQTPSHQVTQMGQEVILRCVPISNHLYFYWYRQILGQKVEFLVSFYNNEISEKSEIFDDQFSVERPDGSNFTLKIRSTKLEDSAMYFCASSEVRYEQYFGPGTRLTVT.

The rearrangement uses TRBV5-6 and TRBJ2-2, with a weak D call TRBD2 (6 bases). Trimming took 6 bases from V and 2 from J, leaving 14 bases between them. Germline assignment: CDR1 SGHDT and CDR2 YYEEEE. The CDR3 sequence is 15 residues long. CDR3 region: CASIKGTLNTGELFF. In nucleotides, the CDR3 is TGTGCCAGCATCAAAGGGACTTTAAACACCGGGGAGCTGTTTTTT.

The V and J genes are TRBV9 and TRBJ1-2, with 7 bases lining up with TRBD1. CDR1 and CDR2 from the germline V gene are SGDLS and YYNGEE. The ends lost 0 bases at V and 2 bases at J; junction bases unmatched: 16. The CDR3 runs 19 residues. CDR3 nucleotide sequence: TGTGCCAGCAGCGTAGGTCTGTTGGGACAGATCAGTGAGAACTATGGCTACACCTTC. It codes for CASSVGLLGQISENYGYTF.

The chain links TRBV6-5 to TRBJ2-3, with 8 bases identical to TRBD2. CDR1 is MNHEY and CDR2 is SVGAGI in the germline V gene. V lost 2 bases to trimming and J lost 0 bases; unmatched junction nucleotides: 4. This CDR3 has 16 amino acids. Here the CDR3 DNA reads TGTGCCAGCAGTTACAAAACTAGCGGAAGCACAGATACGCAGTATTTT. It encodes CASSYKTSGSTDTQYF.